This entry is about one TCR beta chain. The antigen remains unidentified. Naive CD8+ T cells showed a CD45RO-CCR7+CD27+CD95- phenotype. CDR3 length equals 17 residues. From germline, CDR1 is MNHNS and CDR2 SASEGT. The data belong to a study of CXCR3-negative and CXCR3-positive naive CD8 T cells. Background on the study: TRB reads totalled about 150 million, about 1.5 +/- 0.3 million per library. Study-wide results and caveats: For naive cells, CXCR3-negative and CXCR3-positive subsets had similar TRBV-TRBJ usage; for memory cells, usage differed. CXCR3-positive naive cells had more hydrophobic TRB CDR3s than CXCR3-negative naive cells. Expression of CXCR3 was partially reduced after cryopreservation, and fresh PBMCs were used in most assays.

TRB cDNA was prepared as libraries by UMI-labeled 5' RACE. After re-calling the 5' RACE reads, TCRdb lists one entry per CDR3 protein, DNA absent. This table lists about 89,000 distinct CDR3 sequences. Sequenced input: naive CXCR3+ CD8+ T cells from blood. Subset meaning: CD45RO-CCR7+CD27+CD95- naive CD8+ T cells expressing CXCR3 (TNR3+). The source of this sequence is a human donor in good health. Some clones in this sample may be carry-over from other donors' samples. The V gene is TRBV6-1, the J gene TRBJ2-3; as DNA is missing, the TRBD2 call by TCRdb cannot be tested. CDR3 amino acids: CASSELAGERSTDTQYF.